This T cell receptor beta chain was sequenced for a study of blood T cell repertoires in COVID-19. Across the whole study: Samples came from the United States, Italy and Spain, spanning acute and convalescent COVID-19. The analysed material was cDNA or gDNA that came from T cells, B-cell-depleted T cells, or PBMCs.

V lost 5 bases and J lost 3, with 5 bases in between. Germline V CDR1 and CDR2: SGHTA, FQGNSA. The CDR3 has 12 residues. Source study methods: Cell counts per sample came from amplifying reference gene primers. TCRdb's copy holds only in-frame clones and misses some; the assay was immunoSEQ multiplex PCR. V, J and clone size are taken as reported in that table, and D and trimming were inferred from the DNA itself. The top ten hold 6.2% of the sample, which has 240,000 or so clones, roughly nine tenths seen once. The source material was peripheral blood. V and J are TRBV7-2 and TRBJ2-1; D unresolved. This TCR derives from a man in his 60s with acute or convalescent COVID-19. DNA for the CDR3: TGTGCCAGCAGCCGGTTCTACAATGAGCAGTTCTTC. Its translation: CASSRFYNEQFF.